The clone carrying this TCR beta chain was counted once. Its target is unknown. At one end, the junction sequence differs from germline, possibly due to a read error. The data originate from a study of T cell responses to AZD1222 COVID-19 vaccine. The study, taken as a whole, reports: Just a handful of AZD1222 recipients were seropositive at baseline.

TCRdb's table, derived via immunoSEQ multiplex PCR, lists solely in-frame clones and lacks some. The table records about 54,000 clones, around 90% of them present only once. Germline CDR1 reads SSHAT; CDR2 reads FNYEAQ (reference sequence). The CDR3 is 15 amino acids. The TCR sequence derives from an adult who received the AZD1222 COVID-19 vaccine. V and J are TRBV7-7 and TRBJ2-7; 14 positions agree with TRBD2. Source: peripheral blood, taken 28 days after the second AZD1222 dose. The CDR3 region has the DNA TGTGCTAGCAGCGCCGGGACTAGCGGGAGATACGAGCAGTACTTC. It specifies CASSAGTSGRYEQYF.